These 12 T cell receptor beta chains share one sample of origin, sequenced in a study of T cell responses to AZD1222 COVID-19 vaccine (dated by TCRdb to the early 2020s). Library prep was done by the immunoSEQ multiplex PCR assay. The clones in this table, taken by TCRdb from immuneACCESS, are in-frame only. Not every clone is retained; where verified, under half of the shortfall comes from an unresolved V gene, and the cause of the rest is unknown. In this sample the table shows some 120,000 clones, almost 95% of which occur a single time. About 1.6% of the sample comes from the top ten. According to the study, the label for this sample's time point signals: about 28 days (+/-7) after the second vaccine dose. Sequenced here: peripheral blood, sampled 28 days after the second AZD1222 dose. The receptors were sampled from an adult who received the AZD1222 COVID-19 vaccine.

The J gene is TRBJ2-2, the V gene TRBV7-2, with TRBD2 identical over 14 bases. CDR3 length: 16 amino acids. Trimming removed 5 bases from V and 6 bases from J; junction bases left unmatched: 5. The germline gives CDR1 SGHTA, CDR2 FQGNSA. The CDR3 reads CASSPRTSGRSGELFF. For the CDR3, the DNA is TGTGCCAGCAGCCCGAGGACTAGCGGGAGGTCCGGGGAGCTGTTTTTT.

This chain connects TRBV6-5 to TRBJ1-2; D possibly corresponds to TRBD1 (6 bases). The ends were cut back, 2 bases at V and 4 bases at J, with 8 bases in the middle. The CDR3 runs 13 residues. Germline V gene data show CDR1 as MNHEY and CDR2 as SVGAGI. CDR3 amino acids: CASSYNRVYGYTF. CDR3 sequence (DNA): TGTGCCAGCAGTTACAACAGGGTCTATGGCTACACCTTC.

This rearrangement joins TRBV28 to TRBJ2-7, with D maybe TRBD2 (6 bases). Germline assignment: CDR1 MDHEN and CDR2 SYDVKM. This CDR3 is 14 amino acids long. V was trimmed by 3 bases and J by 2 bases, leaving 11 bases between them. For the CDR3, the DNA is TGTGCCAGCAGTTTTCTAGGCGGGACCTACGAGCAGTACTTC. Protein: CASSFLGGTYEQYF.

This clone came up once. The rearrangement uses TRBV10-3 and TRBJ2-1; the match to TRBD1 covers 7 bases. J lost 16 bases, V lost 10 bases, and 13 bases had no gene match. The CDR3 totals 11 residues. CDR1 ENHRY and CDR2 SYGVKD come from the germline V gene. The CDR3 region has the DNA TGTGCCACCGGGGACAGTGGCCCTCTTTTCTTC. It encodes CATGDSGPLFF.

The chain links TRBV28 to TRBJ2-1, with a weak D call TRBD2 (5 bases). This CDR3 is 14 amino acids long. Germline V lookup: CDR1 MDHEN, CDR2 SYDVKM. The V gene lost 7 bases and the J gene lost 3 bases, with 13 bases spanning the gap. The CDR3 DNA reads as TGTGCCAGCATTACGGGTAGCGTCTACAATGAGCAGTTCTTC. Its translation is CASITGSVYNEQFF.

The gene calls are TRBV5-4 and TRBJ2-5; D might be TRBD1 (6 bases). CDR1 and CDR2 (germline): SGHNT, YYREEE (reference sequence). The CDR3 has 13 amino acids. The ends were cut back, 0 bases at V and 5 bases at J, with 8 bases in the middle. The CDR3 reads CASSLDQGETQYF. In DNA, the CDR3 is TGTGCCAGCAGCTTGGACCAGGGGGAGACCCAGTACTTC.

V is TRBV7-3 and J is TRBJ2-5, with TRBD2 identical over 14 bases. The V gene's germline CDR1 is SGHTA and CDR2 FQGTGA. This CDR3 spans 16 amino acids. The V gene end was trimmed by 5 bases and the J gene end by 2 bases; junction bases not matched to a gene: 4. The CDR3 sequence: CASSPGLAGGQETQYF. The CDR3 DNA is TGTGCCAGCAGCCCCGGACTAGCGGGAGGTCAAGAGACCCAGTACTTC.

The V gene is TRBV6-5, the J gene TRBJ2-7; D is possibly TRBD1 (6 bases). The CDR3 sequence is 14 residues long. CDR1 MNHEY and CDR2 SVGAGI come from the germline V gene. The V end was cut by 7 bases, the J end by 4 bases, with 17 bases between. CDR3 nucleotides: TGTGCCAGCACGTGGGGGCAGGGGTCTTACGAGCAGTACTTC. The encoded protein is CASTWGQGSYEQYF.

The chain combines TRBV7-2 with TRBJ1-6; D is perhaps TRBD1 (5 bases). The CDR3 runs to 15 residues. Trimming took 1 base from V and 8 from J, leaving 12 bases between them. CDR1 and CDR2 from the germline V gene are SGHTA and FQGNSA. The CDR3 region has the DNA TGTGCCAGCAGCTTAGTTCCAGGGTGGGATTCACCCCTCCACTTT. It is translated as CASSLVPGWDSPLHF.

The rearrangement joins TRBV10-2 to TRBJ1-6, with D unresolved. Germline V gives CDR1 WSHSY, CDR2 SAAADI. This CDR3 comprises 13 residues. The germline V and J ends were trimmed by 0 bases and 10 bases, with 7 bases remaining between them. The CDR3 DNA is TGCGCCAGCAGTGAGTCGATTCAGTCACCCCTCCACTTT. Amino acids: CASSESIQSPLHF.

The rearrangement joins TRBV6-4 to TRBJ1-2; D ambiguous. The CDR3 sequence is 12 residues long. The germline CDR1 and CDR2 sequences are MRHNA and SNTAGT. The V end lost 9 bases, the J end lost 6 bases, and 14 bases lay between the germline ends. Here the CDR3 DNA reads TGTGCCAGACGACATACGGTCCATGGCTACACCTTC. It codes for CARRHTVHGYTF.

This chain links TRBV7-9 with TRBJ1-2, with D perhaps TRBD1 (5 bases). V shed 5 bases and J shed 6 bases, with 19 bases lying between them. Germline V CDR1 and CDR2: SEHNR, FQNEAQ (reference sequence). The CDR3 extends over 15 amino acids. The DNA of the CDR3 is TGTGCCAGCAGCCCACCGGGACGGGGGTTAAATGGCTACACCTTC. Translated: CASSPPGRGLNGYTF.